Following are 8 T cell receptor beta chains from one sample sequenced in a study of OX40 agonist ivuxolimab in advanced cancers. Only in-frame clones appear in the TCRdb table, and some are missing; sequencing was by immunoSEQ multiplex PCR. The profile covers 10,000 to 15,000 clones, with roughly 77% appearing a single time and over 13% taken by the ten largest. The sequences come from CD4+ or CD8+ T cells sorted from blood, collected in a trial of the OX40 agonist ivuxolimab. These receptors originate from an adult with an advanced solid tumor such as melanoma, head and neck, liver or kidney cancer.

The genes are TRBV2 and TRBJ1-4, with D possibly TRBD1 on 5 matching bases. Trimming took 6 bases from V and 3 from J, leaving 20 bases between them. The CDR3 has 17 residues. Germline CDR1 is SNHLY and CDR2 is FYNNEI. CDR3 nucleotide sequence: TGTGCCAGCAGGGAGTATCCACAGGACACGGCTAATGAAAAACTGTTTTTT. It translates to CASREYPQDTANEKLFF.

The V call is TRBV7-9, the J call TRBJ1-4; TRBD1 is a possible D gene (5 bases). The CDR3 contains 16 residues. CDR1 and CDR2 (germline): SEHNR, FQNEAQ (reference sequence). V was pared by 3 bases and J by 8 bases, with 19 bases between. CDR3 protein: CASSFEGRADDEKLFF. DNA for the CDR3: TGTGCCAGCAGCTTCGAGGGCAGGGCCGATGACGAAAAACTGTTTTTT. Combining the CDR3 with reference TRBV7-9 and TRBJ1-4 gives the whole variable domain DTGVSQNPRHKITKRGQNVTFRCDPISEHNRLYWYRQTLGQGPEFLTYFQNEAQLEKSRLLSDRFSAERPKGSFSTLEIQRTEQGDSAMYLCASSFEGRADDEKLFFGSGTQLSVL.

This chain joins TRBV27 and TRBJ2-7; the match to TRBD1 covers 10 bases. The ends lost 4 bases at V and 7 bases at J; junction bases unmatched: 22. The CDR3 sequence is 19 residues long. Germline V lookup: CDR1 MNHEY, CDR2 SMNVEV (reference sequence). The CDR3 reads CASSSSGTGARRASGEQYF. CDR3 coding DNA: TGTGCCAGCAGTTCCTCCGGGACAGGGGCCAGGAGGGCCTCGGGGGAGCAGTACTTC.

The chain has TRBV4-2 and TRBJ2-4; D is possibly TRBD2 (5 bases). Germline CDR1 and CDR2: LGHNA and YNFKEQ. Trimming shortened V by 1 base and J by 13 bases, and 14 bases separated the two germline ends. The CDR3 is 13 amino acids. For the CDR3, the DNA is TGTGCCAGCAGCCAAGCGCTATCGGACTTACAGTACTTC. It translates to CASSQALSDLQYF.

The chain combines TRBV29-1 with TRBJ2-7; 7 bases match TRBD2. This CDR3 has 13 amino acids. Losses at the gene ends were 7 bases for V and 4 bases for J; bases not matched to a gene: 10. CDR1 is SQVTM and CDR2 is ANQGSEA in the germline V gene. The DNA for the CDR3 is TGCAGCGCTGTGCGGGAGTACCCTTACGAGCAGTACTTC. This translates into CSAVREYPYEQYF.

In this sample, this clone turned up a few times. The CDR3 region is CASSATDGDFYEQYF. DNA for the CDR3: TGTGCCAGCAGCGCGACAGACGGGGATTTCTACGAGCAGTACTTC. This chain links TRBV9 with TRBJ2-7, with D perhaps given as TRBD1 or TRBD2 (5 bases each). The CDR3 covers 15 residues. The V gene lost 3 bases and the J gene lost 3 bases, with 16 bases spanning the gap. Germline assignment: CDR1 SGDLS and CDR2 YYNGEE. Together with reference TRBV9 and TRBJ2-7, the CDR3 gives the full variable domain: DSGVTQTPKHLITATGQRVTLRCSPRSGDLSVYWYQQSLDQGLQFLIQYYNGEERAKGNILERFSAQQFPDLHSELNLSSLELGDSALYFCASSATDGDFYEQYFGPGTRLTVT.

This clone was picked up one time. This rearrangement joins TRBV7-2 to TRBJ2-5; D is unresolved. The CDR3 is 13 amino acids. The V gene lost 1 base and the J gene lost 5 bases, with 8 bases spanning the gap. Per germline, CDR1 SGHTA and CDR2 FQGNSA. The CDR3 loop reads CASSLVPLETQYF. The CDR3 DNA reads TGTGCCAGCAGCTTAGTCCCTTTGGAGACCCAGTACTTC.

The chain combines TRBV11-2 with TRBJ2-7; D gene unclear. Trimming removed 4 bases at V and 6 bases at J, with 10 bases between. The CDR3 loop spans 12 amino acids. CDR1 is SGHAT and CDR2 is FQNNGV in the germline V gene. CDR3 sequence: CASSSPNGEQYF. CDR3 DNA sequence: TGTGCCAGCAGCTCTCCGAATGGCGAGCAGTACTTC. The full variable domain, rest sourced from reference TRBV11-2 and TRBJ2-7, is EAGVAQSPRYKIIEKRQSVAFWCNPISGHATLYWYQQILGQGPKLLIQFQNNGVVDDSQLPKDRFSAERLKGVDSTLKIQPAKLEDSAVYLCASSSPNGEQYFGPGTRLTVT.